Listed here are 26 T cell receptor beta chains from one sample, sequenced in a study of T-cell reconstitution after alpha-beta-depleted transplantation in children. Molecular barcoding with unique molecular identifiers was used for the TCRbeta library. TCRdb re-called the PCR reads through MiXCR, storing one row per CDR3 protein. The table lists around 700,000 distinct CDR3 sequences, roughly 14% of them singletons. The source material was PBMCs, sampled before TCRalphabeta/CD19-depleted stem cell transplant. These receptors were collected from a girl aged 2 to 9 with congenital amegakaryocytic thrombocytopenia, due to receive a stem cell transplant.

V usage is TRBV18 and J usage is TRBJ2-1; D remains ambiguous. The CDR3 runs to 15 residues. V was pared by 6 bases and J by 0 bases, with 12 bases between. The germline CDR1 and CDR2 sequences are KGHSH and LQKENI. CDR3 loop: CASSQLYSSYNEQFF. The CDR3 DNA is TGTGCCAGCTCCCAACTATACAGCTCCTACAATGAGCAGTTCTTC.

In its sample, this clonotype was seen many times. The chain is built from TRBV20-1 and TRBJ2-3, with TRBD2 as a possible D gene (6 bases). The CDR3 covers 15 residues. CDR1 is DFQATT and CDR2 is SNEGSKA in the germline V gene (reference sequence). The germline V and J ends were trimmed by 0 bases and 6 bases, with 16 bases remaining between them. Written as DNA, the CDR3 is TGCAGTGCTAGAGACGGGACCTATGGGGGGGATACGCAGTATTTT. It codes for CSARDGTYGGDTQYF.

CDR3 protein: CASSKTGTDGSGANVLTF. The CDR3, as DNA: TGTGCCAGCAGTAAAACCGGGACCGACGGCTCTGGGGCCAACGTCCTGACTTTC. This sequence joins TRBV25-1 and TRBJ2-6; D possibly matches TRBD1 or TRBD2 (5 bases each). This CDR3 spans 18 amino acids. Germline CDR1 is MGHDK and CDR2 is SYGVNS. Trimming shortened V by 5 bases and J by 0 bases, and 17 bases separated the two germline ends.

Note on this clonotype: A much larger clone is a single base away; this may be a read error. The chain links TRBV5-5 to TRBJ2-7, with D possibly being TRBD2 (5 bases). The CDR3 runs to 14 residues. Germline V gene sequence: CDR1 SGHKS, CDR2 YYEKEE (reference sequence). The CDR3 DNA is TGTGCCAGCAGCTCCCGGGGTAGGTTCTACGAGCAGTCCTTC. Residues: CASSSRGRFYEQSF. Filled out from reference TRBV5-5 and TRBJ2-7, the complete variable domain reads DAGVTQSPTHLIKTRGQQVTLRCSPISGHKSVSWYQQVLGQGPQFIFQYYEKEERGRGNFPDRFSARQFPNYSSELNVNALLLGDSALYLCASSSRGRFYEQSFGPGTRLTVT.

J is TRBJ2-7 and V is TRBV10-3; 11 bases fit TRBD2. The CDR3 is 15 amino acids. The germline CDR1 and CDR2 sequences are ENHRY and SYGVKD. Trimming at V came to 11 bases and at J to 6 bases, leaving 15 bases not matched to a gene. The DNA for the CDR3 is TGTGCCTCAAGCAAGACTAGCGGGGATGTCGGCGAGCAGTACTTC. It encodes CASSKTSGDVGEQYF.

This clonotype was counted ten times or more. The chain couples TRBV6-1 to TRBJ2-1; D call uncertain. This CDR3 is 14 amino acids long. CDR1 and CDR2 (germline): MNHNS, SASEGT. V lost 6 bases and J lost 8, with 17 bases in between. In nucleotides, the CDR3 is TGTGCCAGCAGCCCCTCCAGAATAAACGATGAGCAGTTCTTC. Translating gives CASSPSRINDEQFF.

Ten or more counts support this clonotype. The V and J genes are TRBV27 and TRBJ2-7; no definite D call. Trimming shortened V by 6 bases and J by 2 bases, and 11 bases separated the two germline ends. Germline CDR1 and CDR2: MNHEY and SMNVEV (reference sequence). This CDR3 has 13 amino acids. The CDR3 sequence: CASSFGRTYEQYF. The DNA of the CDR3 is TGTGCCAGCAGCTTCGGCAGAACCTACGAGCAGTACTTC.

This clonotype was recorded at least ten times. The rearrangement links TRBV7-2 to TRBJ2-3, with D possibly being TRBD1 or TRBD2 (5 bases each). CDR1 and CDR2 from the germline V gene are SGHTA and FQGNSA. The CDR3 is made up of 14 amino acids. Trimming pared 6 bases from V and 0 bases from J, leaving 10 bases between. In nucleotides, the CDR3 is TGTGCCAGCAGTCGGGGCTGGAGCACAGATACGCAGTATTTT. It translates to CASSRGWSTDTQYF.

There are a few counts of this clonotype. The V gene is TRBV7-9, the J gene TRBJ1-1; possibly TRBD1 for D (6 bases). This CDR3 spans 13 amino acids. In germline, CDR1 is SEHNR, CDR2 FQNEAQ (reference sequence). With 7 bases removed from V and 2 bases from J, the gap between germline ends came to 11 bases. The chain's CDR3 is CASTTGSNTEAFF. The CDR3 DNA is TGTGCCAGCACCACAGGGTCTAACACTGAAGCTTTCTTT. The whole variable domain, remainder taken from reference TRBV7-9 and TRBJ1-1, is DTGVSQNPRHKITKRGQNVTFRCDPISEHNRLYWYRQTLGQGPEFLTYFQNEAQLEKSRLLSDRFSAERPKGSFSTLEIQRTEQGDSAMYLCASTTGSNTEAFFGQGTRLTVV.

The gene calls are TRBV5-1 and TRBJ2-3, with D unresolved. The V and J ends lost 2 bases and 1 base respectively, with 11 bases between them. The CDR3 has 15 amino acids. CDR1 is SGHRS and CDR2 is YFSETQ in the germline V gene. CDR3 sequence reads: CASSFSLGRTDTQYF. In nucleotides, the CDR3 is TGCGCCAGCAGCTTTTCCCTAGGCCGCACAGATACGCAGTATTTT.

V is TRBV15 and J is TRBJ2-7, with 14 nucleotides matching TRBD2. This CDR3 comprises 19 residues. Per germline, CDR1 LNHNV and CDR2 YYDKDF (reference sequence). V lost 4 bases to trimming and J lost 5 bases; unmatched junction nucleotides: 16. As DNA, the CDR3 is TGTGCCACCAGCACGAATAAGGGACTAGCGGGAGAAATTCTCCACGAGCAGTACTTC. Amino acids: CATSTNKGLAGEILHEQYF. Based on the CDR3 plus reference TRBV15 and TRBJ2-7, the full variable domain is DAMVIQNPRYQVTQFGKPVTLSCSQTLNHNVMYWYQQKSSQAPKLLFHYYDKDFNNEADTPDNFQSRRPNTSFCFLDIRSPGLGDTAMYLCATSTNKGLAGEILHEQYFGPGTRLTVT.

The sample holds many counts of this clonotype. The rearrangement joins TRBV20-1 to TRBJ1-1; D gene ambiguous. CDR3 size: 16 residues. Trimming stripped 3 bases from V and 1 base from J, with 18 bases between. Germline V gene sequence: CDR1 DFQATT, CDR2 SNEGSKA (reference sequence). The CDR3 spells CSARIPLRGTNTEAFF. In nucleotides, the CDR3 is TGCAGTGCTAGGATCCCCCTACGGGGTACGAACACTGAAGCTTTCTTT.

This clonotype came up many times. V is TRBV20-1 and J is TRBJ2-3; 15 bases align to TRBD2. Losses at the gene ends were 3 bases for V and 5 bases for J; bases not matched to a gene: 12. CDR1 and CDR2 from the germline V gene are DFQATT and SNEGSKA (reference sequence). The CDR3 runs 18 residues. The CDR3: CSASRYDPGLAGGDTQYF. The CDR3 bases are TGCAGTGCTAGTCGTTATGACCCGGGACTAGCGGGAGGAGATACGCAGTATTTT.

This clonotype showed up just a few times. The gene calls are TRBV20-1 and TRBJ2-3; the match to TRBD2 covers 9 bases. The CDR3 sequence is 17 residues long. Germline V CDR1 and CDR2: DFQATT, SNEGSKA (reference sequence). V was pared by 3 bases and J by 4 bases, with 14 bases of the junction left unmatched. CDR3 DNA: TGCAGTGCTAGGCCCCAGTTGCGGGAGGGCGTCGCAGATACGCAGTATTTT. The encoded protein is CSARPQLREGVADTQYF.

This clonotype was counted a few times. The chain is built from TRBV25-1 and TRBJ2-2; D remains unclear. The germline V gene encodes CDR1 MGHDK and CDR2 SYGVNS. The V end lost 8 bases, the J end lost 3 bases, and 7 bases lay between the germline ends. The CDR3 is 12 amino acids. CDR3: CASGWDTGELFF. In DNA form, the CDR3 reads TGTGCCAGCGGATGGGACACCGGGGAGCTGTTTTTT.

This clonotype occurred many times. V is TRBV10-3 and J is TRBJ2-2, with TRBD1 matching 7 bases. CDR1 is ENHRY and CDR2 is SYGVKD in the germline V gene. There are 11 residues in the CDR3. The CDR3: CATGAPGELFF. DNA of the CDR3: TGTGCAACAGGGGCCCCCGGGGAGCTGTTTTTT.

At least ten counts were recorded for this clonotype. The rearrangement joins TRBV29-1 to TRBJ2-7, with 7 bases matching TRBD2. The CDR3 is made up of 14 amino acids. In germline, CDR1 is SQVTM, CDR2 ANQGSEA. Trimming at V came to 4 bases and at J to 5 bases, leaving 11 bases not matched to a gene. The CDR3 protein is CSVGDTGGGDEQYF. CDR3 sequence (DNA): TGCAGCGTTGGGGATACGGGAGGTGGGGACGAGCAGTACTTC.

This clonotype was seen once. A single base separates this from a much larger clone, so it may be a read error. CDR3 sequence (DNA): TGTGCCAGCAGTTTCGACCTGCCCCTCAATGGGCAGTTCTTC. Its translation: CASSFDLPLNGQFF. The chain has TRBV12-3 or TRBV12-4 and TRBJ2-1; no clear D. The CDR3 sequence is 14 residues long.

The chain has TRBV12-3 or TRBV12-4 and TRBJ2-1, with D perhaps matching TRBD2 (6 bases). V was clipped by 6 bases and J by 7 bases, with 13 bases between them. This CDR3 is 13 amino acids long. Written as DNA, the CDR3 is TGTGCCAGCAGCCCCGGCGGGGTGAATGAGCAGTTCTTC. This gives the protein CASSPGGVNEQFF.

This clonotype was recorded a few times. The chain joins TRBV28 to TRBJ2-1; D may be TRBD2 (6 bases). This CDR3 spans 16 amino acids. Germline V gene sequence: CDR1 MDHEN, CDR2 SYDVKM. The V end was cut by 4 bases, the J end by 0 bases, with 13 bases between. In DNA, the CDR3 is TGTGCCAGCAGTTCGGTTGGCGGGAACTCCTACAATGAGCAGTTCTTC. It translates to CASSSVGGNSYNEQFF.

This clonotype was found many times. CDR3 nucleotide sequence: TGCAGTGCTGTCTATAGCGGGAGGGCCTTGTCCGGGGAGCTGTTTTTT. Translation: CSAVYSGRALSGELFF. The chain combines TRBV20-1 with TRBJ2-2; 11 nucleotides match TRBD2. Germline trimming cut 5 bases from V and 6 bases from J; bases unmatched to any gene: 11. Germline V CDR1 and CDR2: DFQATT, SNEGSKA (reference sequence). There are 16 residues in the CDR3.

This clonotype was recorded many times. The rearrangement uses TRBV20-1 and TRBJ2-1, with TRBD2 as a possible D gene (6 bases). V was cut by 0 bases and J by 1 base, with 10 bases left in between. The CDR3 consists of 15 residues. Germline V lookup: CDR1 DFQATT, CDR2 SNEGSKA (reference sequence). The CDR3 reads CSARDGGKSYNEQFF. CDR3 bases: TGCAGTGCTAGAGATGGCGGGAAGTCCTACAATGAGCAGTTCTTC.

In this sample, this clonotype turned up many times. The chain combines TRBV11-2 with TRBJ1-2, with D possibly TRBD1 on 5 matching bases. CDR3 size: 15 residues. Germline V gives CDR1 SGHAT, CDR2 FQNNGV. Trimming stripped 2 bases from V and 6 bases from J, with 16 bases between. CDR3 in DNA: TGTGCCAGCAGCTTAATTCGTCGAGGAGGGGATGGCTACACCTTC. This codes for CASSLIRRGGDGYTF.

The chain carries TRBV7-2 and TRBJ2-1; TRBD2 aligns across 9 bases. Trimming took 0 bases from V and 8 from J; bases not matched to a gene: 14. Germline V gives CDR1 SGHTA, CDR2 FQGNSA. The CDR3 contains 18 residues. The CDR3 bases are TGTGCCAGCAGCTTAGCCCCCCATACTAGCGGGTGGGGAGATGAGCAGTTCTTC. Amino acid sequence: CASSLAPHTSGWGDEQFF.

This clonotype was seen at least ten times. The chain recombines TRBV15 with TRBJ2-1, with 10 bases lining up with TRBD2. The CDR3 sequence is 15 residues long. Unmatched junction bases numbered 7, after V lost 3 bases and J lost 8 bases. Germline lookup yields CDR1 LNHNV and CDR2 YYDKDF (reference sequence). The CDR3 DNA is TGTGCCACCAGCAGGCTAGCGGGAGTGATATATGAGCAGTTCTTC. Its protein is CATSRLAGVIYEQFF. Full variable domain (rest looked up from reference TRBV15 and TRBJ2-1): DAMVIQNPRYQVTQFGKPVTLSCSQTLNHNVMYWYQQKSSQAPKLLFHYYDKDFNNEADTPDNFQSRRPNTSFCFLDIRSPGLGDTAMYLCATSRLAGVIYEQFFGPGTRLTVL.

The sample holds many counts of this clonotype. V gene TRBV28 combines with J gene TRBJ1-5; 10 positions match TRBD1. There are 15 residues in the CDR3. Germline CDR1 reads MDHEN; CDR2 reads SYDVKM. V was pared by 4 bases and J by 8 bases, with 8 bases of the junction left unmatched. CDR3 sequence: CASSSTGGAGKPQHF. The CDR3 nucleotides read TGTGCCAGCAGTTCGACAGGGGGCGCGGGTAAGCCCCAGCATTTT.